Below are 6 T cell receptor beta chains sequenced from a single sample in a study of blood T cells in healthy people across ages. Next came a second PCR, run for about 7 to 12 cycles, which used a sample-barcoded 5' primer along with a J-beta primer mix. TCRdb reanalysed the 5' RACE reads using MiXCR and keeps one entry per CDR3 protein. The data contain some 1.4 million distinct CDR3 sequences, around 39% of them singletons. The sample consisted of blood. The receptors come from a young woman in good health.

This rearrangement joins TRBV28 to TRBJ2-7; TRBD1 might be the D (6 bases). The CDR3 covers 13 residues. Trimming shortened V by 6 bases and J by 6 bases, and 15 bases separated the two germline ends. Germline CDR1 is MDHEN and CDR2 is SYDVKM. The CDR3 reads CASREGQTVEQYF. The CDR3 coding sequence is TGTGCCAGCAGAGAAGGACAGACGGTCGAGCAGTACTTC. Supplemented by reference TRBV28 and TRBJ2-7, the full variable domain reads DVKVTQSSRYLVKRTGEKVFLECVQDMDHENMFWYRQDPGLGLRLIYFSYDVKMKEKGDIPEGYSVSREKKERFSLILESASTNQTSMYLCASREGQTVEQYFGPGTRLTVT.

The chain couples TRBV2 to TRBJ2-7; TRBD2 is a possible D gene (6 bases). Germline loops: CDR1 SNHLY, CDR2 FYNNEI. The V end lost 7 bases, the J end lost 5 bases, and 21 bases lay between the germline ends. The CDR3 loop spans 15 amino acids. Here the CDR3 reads CASKVLAGGVDEQYF. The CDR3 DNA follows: TGTGCCAGCAAGGTACTAGCCGGAGGGGTCGACGAGCAGTACTTC.

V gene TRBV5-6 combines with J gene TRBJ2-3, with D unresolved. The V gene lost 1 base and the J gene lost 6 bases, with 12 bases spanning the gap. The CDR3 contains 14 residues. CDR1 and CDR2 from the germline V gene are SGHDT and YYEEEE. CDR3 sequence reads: CASSLTTGVDTQYF. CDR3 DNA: TGTGCCAGCAGCTTGACGACTGGGGTGGATACGCAGTATTTT.

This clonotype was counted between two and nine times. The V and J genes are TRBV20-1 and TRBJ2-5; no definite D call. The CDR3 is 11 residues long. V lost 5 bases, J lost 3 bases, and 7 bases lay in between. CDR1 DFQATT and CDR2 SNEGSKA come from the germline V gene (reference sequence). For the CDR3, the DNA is TGCAGTGCTGAGAAGAAAGAGACCCAGTACTTC. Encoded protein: CSAEKKETQYF.

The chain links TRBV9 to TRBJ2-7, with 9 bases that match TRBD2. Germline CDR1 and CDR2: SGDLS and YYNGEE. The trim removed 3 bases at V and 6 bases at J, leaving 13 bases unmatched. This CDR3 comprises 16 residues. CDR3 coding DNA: TGTGCCAGCAGCGCCCAAACCGGGACTAGCTTGGGCGAGCAGTACTTC. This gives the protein CASSAQTGTSLGEQYF.

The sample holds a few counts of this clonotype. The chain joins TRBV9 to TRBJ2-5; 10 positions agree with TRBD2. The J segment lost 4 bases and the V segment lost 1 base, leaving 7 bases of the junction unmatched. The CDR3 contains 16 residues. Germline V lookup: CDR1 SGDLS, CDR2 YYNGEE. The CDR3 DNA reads TGTGCCAGCAGCGTAACAGCGGGGGGGCTAGGAGAGACCCAGTACTTC. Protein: CASSVTAGGLGETQYF.